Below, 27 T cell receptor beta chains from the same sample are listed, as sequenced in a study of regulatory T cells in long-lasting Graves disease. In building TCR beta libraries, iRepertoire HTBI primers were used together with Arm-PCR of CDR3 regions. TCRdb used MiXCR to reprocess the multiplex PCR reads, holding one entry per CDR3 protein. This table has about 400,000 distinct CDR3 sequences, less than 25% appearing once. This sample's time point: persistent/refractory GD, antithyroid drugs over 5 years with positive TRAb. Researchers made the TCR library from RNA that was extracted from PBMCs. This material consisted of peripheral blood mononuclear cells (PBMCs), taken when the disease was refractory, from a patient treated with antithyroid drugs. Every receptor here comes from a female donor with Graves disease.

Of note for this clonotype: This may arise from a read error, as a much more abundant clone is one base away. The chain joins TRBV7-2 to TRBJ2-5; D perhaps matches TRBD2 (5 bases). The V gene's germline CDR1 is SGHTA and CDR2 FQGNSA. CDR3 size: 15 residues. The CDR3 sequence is CAGSTDFTGWETQYF. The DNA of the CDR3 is TGTGCCGGCAGCACCGACTTCACGGGGTGGGAGACCCAGTACTTC. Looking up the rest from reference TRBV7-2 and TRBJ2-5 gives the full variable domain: GAGVSQSPSNKVTEKGKDVELRCDPISGHTALYWYRQSLGQGLEFLIYFQGNSAPDKSGLPSDRFSAERTGGSVSTLTIQRTQQEDSAVYLCAGSTDFTGWETQYFGPGTRLLVL.

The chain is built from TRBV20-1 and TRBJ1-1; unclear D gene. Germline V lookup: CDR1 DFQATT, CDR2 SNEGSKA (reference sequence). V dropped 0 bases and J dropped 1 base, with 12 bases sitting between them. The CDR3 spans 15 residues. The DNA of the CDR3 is TGCAGTGCTAGAGACAAACACCTACCGAACACTGAAGCTTTCTTT. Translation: CSARDKHLPNTEAFF.

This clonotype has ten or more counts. The CDR3 DNA reads as TGTGCCAGCAGTGGAGCGGGACAAGACACTGAAGCTTTCTTT. Translated: CASSGAGQDTEAFF. The chain couples TRBV28 to TRBJ1-1; tentative D call: TRBD1 (6 bases). Germline V CDR1 and CDR2: MDHEN, SYDVKM. Trimming pared 5 bases from V and 3 bases from J, leaving 13 bases between. CDR3 length: 14 residues. Full variable domain (missing parts from reference TRBV28 and TRBJ1-1): DVKVTQSSRYLVKRTGEKVFLECVQDMDHENMFWYRQDPGLGLRLIYFSYDVKMKEKGDIPEGYSVSREKKERFSLILESASTNQTSMYLCASSGAGQDTEAFFGQGTRLTVV.

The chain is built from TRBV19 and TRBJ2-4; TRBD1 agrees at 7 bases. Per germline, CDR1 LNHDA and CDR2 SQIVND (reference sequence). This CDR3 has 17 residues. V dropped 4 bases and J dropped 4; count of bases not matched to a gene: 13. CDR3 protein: CASSRGTLSRGKNIQYF. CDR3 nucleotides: TGTGCCAGTAGTAGAGGGACCCTAAGCAGGGGGAAAAACATTCAGTACTTC.

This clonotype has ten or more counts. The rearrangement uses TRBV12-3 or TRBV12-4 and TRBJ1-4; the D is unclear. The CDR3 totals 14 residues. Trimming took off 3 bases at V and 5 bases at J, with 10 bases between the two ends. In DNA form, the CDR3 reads TGTGCCAGCAGTTTCGCAGTGACAAATGAAAAACTGTTTTTT. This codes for CASSFAVTNEKLFF.

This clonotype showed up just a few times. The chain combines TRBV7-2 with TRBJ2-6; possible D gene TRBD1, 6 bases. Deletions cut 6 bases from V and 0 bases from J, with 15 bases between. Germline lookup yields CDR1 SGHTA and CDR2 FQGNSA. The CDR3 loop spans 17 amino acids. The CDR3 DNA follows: TGTGCCAGCAGGGCTCCGGGACACTTCTCTGGGGCCAACGTCCTGACTTTC. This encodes CASRAPGHFSGANVLTF.

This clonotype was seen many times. CDR3: CASSSQGPGGGYTF. DNA for the CDR3: TGTGCCAGCAGCTCACAGGGGCCCGGAGGTGGCTACACCTTC. The genes are TRBV7-2 and TRBJ1-2, with 7 bases fitting TRBD1. Trimming at V came to 4 bases and at J to 7 bases, leaving 9 bases not matched to a gene. The CDR3 is 14 residues long. Germline CDR1 is SGHTA and CDR2 is FQGNSA.

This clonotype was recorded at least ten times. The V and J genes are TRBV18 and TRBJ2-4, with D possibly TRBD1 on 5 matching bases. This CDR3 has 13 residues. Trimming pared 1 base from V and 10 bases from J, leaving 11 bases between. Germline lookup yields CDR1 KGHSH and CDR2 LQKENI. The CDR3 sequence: CASSPQGSVIQYF. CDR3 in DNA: TGTGCCAGCTCACCACAGGGGTCGGTTATTCAGTACTTC.

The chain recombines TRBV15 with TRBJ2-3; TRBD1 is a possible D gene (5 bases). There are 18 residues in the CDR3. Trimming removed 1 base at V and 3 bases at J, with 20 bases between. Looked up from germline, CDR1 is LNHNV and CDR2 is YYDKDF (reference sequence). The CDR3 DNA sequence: TGTGCCACCAGCAGAGTCAGGGATCGGGTCCCATGGACAGATACGCAGTATTTT. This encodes CATSRVRDRVPWTDTQYF. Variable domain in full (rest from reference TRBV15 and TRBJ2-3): DAMVIQNPRYQVTQFGKPVTLSCSQTLNHNVMYWYQQKSSQAPKLLFHYYDKDFNNEADTPDNFQSRRPNTSFCFLDIRSPGLGDTAMYLCATSRVRDRVPWTDTQYFGPGTRLTVL.

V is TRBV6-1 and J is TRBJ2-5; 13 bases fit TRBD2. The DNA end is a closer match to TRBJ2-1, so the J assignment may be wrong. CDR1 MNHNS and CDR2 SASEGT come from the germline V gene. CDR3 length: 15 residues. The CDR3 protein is CASSPGLAGIREQFF. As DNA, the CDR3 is TGTGCCAGCAGTCCGGGACTAGCGGGAATACGGGAGCAGTTCTTC.

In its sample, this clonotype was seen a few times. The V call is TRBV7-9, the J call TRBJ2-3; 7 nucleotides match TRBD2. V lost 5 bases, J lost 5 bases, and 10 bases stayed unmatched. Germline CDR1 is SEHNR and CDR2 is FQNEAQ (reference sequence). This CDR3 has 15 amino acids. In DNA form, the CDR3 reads TGTGCCAGCAGCCCCCGGGGAGGGGCAGGAGATACGCAGTATTTT. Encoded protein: CASSPRGGAGDTQYF. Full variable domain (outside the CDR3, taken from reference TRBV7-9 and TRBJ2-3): DTGVSQNPRHKITKRGQNVTFRCDPISEHNRLYWYRQTLGQGPEFLTYFQNEAQLEKSRLLSDRFSAERPKGSFSTLEIQRTEQGDSAMYLCASSPRGGAGDTQYFGPGTRLTVL.

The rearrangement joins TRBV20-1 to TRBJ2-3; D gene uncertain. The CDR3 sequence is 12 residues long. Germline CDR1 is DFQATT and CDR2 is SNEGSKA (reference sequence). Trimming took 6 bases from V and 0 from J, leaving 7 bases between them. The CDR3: CSAPRSTDTQYF. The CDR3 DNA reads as TGCAGTGCGCCCCGGAGCACAGATACGCAGTATTTT.

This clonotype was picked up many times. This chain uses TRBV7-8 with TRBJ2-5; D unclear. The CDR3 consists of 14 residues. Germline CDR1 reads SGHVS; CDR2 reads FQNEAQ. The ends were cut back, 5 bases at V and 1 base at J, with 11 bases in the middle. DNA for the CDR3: TGTGCCAGCAGCCCCCTGACGGCCCAAGAGACCCAGTACTTC. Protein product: CASSPLTAQETQYF.

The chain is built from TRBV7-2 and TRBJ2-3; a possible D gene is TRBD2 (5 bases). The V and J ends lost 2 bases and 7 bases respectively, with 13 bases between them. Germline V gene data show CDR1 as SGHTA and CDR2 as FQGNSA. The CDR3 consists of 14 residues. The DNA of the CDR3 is TGTGCCAGCAGCTTATTACACGGGAACTATACGCAGTATTTT. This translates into CASSLLHGNYTQYF.

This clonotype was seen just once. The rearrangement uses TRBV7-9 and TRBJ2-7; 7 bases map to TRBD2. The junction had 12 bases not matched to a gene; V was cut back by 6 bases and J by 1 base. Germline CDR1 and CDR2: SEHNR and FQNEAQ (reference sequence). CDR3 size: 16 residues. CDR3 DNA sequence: TGTGCCAGCAGTCCCGCGGGGGAGGACACGTCCTACGAGCAGTACTTC. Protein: CASSPAGEDTSYEQYF.

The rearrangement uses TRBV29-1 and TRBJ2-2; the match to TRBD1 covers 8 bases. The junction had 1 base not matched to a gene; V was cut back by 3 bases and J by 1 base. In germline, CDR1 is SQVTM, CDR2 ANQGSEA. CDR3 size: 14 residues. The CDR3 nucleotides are TGCAGCGTTGACGGACAGGGGAACACCGGGGAGCTGTTTTTT. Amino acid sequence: CSVDGQGNTGELFF.

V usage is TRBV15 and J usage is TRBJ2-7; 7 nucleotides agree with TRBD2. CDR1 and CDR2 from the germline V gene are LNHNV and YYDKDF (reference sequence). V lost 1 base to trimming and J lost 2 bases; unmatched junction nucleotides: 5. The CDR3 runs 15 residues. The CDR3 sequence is CATSRVREDTYEQYF. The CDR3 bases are TGTGCCACCAGCAGAGTACGGGAGGACACCTACGAGCAGTACTTC.

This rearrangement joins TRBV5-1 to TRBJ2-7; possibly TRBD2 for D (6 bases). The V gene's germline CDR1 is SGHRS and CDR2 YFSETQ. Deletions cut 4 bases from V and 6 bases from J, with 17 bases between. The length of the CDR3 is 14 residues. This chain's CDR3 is CASSPGKDGGEQYF. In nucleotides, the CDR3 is TGCGCCAGCAGCCCGGGGAAGGACGGGGGCGAGCAGTACTTC.

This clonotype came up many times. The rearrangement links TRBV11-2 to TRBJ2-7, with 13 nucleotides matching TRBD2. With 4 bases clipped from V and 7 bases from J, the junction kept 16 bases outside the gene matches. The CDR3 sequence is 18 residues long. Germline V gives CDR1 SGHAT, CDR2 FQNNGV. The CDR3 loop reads CASSSNPLGLAGAVEQYF. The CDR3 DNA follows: TGTGCCAGCAGCTCAAATCCTTTAGGACTAGCGGGAGCGGTAGAGCAGTACTTC.

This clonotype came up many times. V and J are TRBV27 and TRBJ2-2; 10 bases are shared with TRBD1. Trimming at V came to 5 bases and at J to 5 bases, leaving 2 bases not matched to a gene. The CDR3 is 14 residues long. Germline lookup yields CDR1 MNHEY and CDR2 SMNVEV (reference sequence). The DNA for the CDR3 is TGTGCCAGCAGTGTGGGACAGGGGACCGGGGAGCTGTTTTTT. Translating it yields CASSVGQGTGELFF.

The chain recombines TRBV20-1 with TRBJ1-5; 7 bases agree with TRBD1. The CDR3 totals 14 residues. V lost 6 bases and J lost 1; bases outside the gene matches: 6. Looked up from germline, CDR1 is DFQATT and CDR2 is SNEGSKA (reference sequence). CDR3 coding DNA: TGCAGTGCAACGGGACAGAGAAGCAATCAGCCCCAGCATTTT. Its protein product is CSATGQRSNQPQHF.

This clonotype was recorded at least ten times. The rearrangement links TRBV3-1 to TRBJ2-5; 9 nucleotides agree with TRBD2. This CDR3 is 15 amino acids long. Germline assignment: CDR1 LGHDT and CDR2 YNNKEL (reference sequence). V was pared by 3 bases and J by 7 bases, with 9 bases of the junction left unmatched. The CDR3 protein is CASSHDASGIGTQYF. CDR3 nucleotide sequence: TGTGCCAGCAGCCACGACGCTAGCGGGATTGGGACCCAGTACTTC.

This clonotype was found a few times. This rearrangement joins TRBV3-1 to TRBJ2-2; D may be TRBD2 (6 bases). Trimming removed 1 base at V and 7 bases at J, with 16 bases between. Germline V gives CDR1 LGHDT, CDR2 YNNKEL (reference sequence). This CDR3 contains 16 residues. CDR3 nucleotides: TGTGCCAGCAGCCAAGTCGGCGGGGCTCGAGGCGGGGAGCTGTTTTTT. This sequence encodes CASSQVGGARGGELFF. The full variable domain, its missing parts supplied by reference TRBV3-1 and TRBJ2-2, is DTAVSQTPKYLVTQMGNDKSIKCEQNLGHDTMYWYKQDSKKFLKIMFSYNNKELIINETVPNRFSPKSPDKAHLNLHINSLELGDSAVYFCASSQVGGARGGELFFGEGSRLTVL.

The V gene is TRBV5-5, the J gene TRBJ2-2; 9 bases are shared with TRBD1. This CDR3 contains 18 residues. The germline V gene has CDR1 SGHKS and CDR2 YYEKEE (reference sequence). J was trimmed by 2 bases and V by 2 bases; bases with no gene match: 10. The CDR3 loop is CASSLQGARILNTGELFF. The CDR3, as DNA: TGTGCCAGCAGCTTACAGGGGGCGCGAATCCTTAACACCGGGGAGCTGTTTTTT.

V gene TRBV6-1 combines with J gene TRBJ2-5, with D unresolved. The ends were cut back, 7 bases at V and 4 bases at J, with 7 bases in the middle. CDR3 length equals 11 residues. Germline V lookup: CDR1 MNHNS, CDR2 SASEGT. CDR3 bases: TGTGCCAGCAAGTACGGAGAGACCCAGTACTTC. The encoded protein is CASKYGETQYF.

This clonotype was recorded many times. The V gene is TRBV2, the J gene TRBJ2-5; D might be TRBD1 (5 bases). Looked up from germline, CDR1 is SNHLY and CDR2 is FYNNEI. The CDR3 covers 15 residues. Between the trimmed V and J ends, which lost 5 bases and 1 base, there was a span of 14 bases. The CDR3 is CASSLHLGVQETQYF. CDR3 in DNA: TGTGCCAGCAGTCTCCACCTAGGGGTCCAAGAGACCCAGTACTTC.

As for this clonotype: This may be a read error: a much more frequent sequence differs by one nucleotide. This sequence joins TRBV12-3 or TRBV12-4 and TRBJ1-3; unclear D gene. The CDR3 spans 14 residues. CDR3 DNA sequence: TGTGCCAGCAGTCTTGACACACGGGGAAGCACCATATATTTT. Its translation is CASSLDTRGSTIYF.